This TCR beta chain appears in the sequencing data of a study of cytomegalovirus exposure and HLA in healthy donors. General observations from the study: Sequences of the TCR beta chain were said to predict the HLA-A and HLA-B alleles of most subjects accurately. Analysis performed later showed TCR beta chains linked to HLA being more clonally expanded than equally common others. Per a prior analysis, the majority of TCR beta V segments were productive roughly 90% or roughly 30% of the time.

This clone has a handful of counts. The antigen remains unidentified. Germline V gives CDR1 MNHNS, CDR2 SASEGT. The V gene lost 2 bases and the J gene lost 4 bases, with 8 bases spanning the gap. This CDR3 has 13 amino acids. With 60 Vbeta and 13 Jbeta primers, the PCR was carried out. Some clones are missing from TCRdb's copy, which holds only in-frame ones; the method was immunoSEQ multiplex PCR. The sample includes some 140,000 clones, over 60% seen only once; the top ten take under 4.5%. The clonotype originates from a woman in her forties in good health and CMV-seronegative. Sequencing was performed on PBMCs. The rearrangement joins TRBV6-1 to TRBJ1-2; D remains ambiguous. The DNA for the CDR3 is TGTGCCAGCAGTGAAAGCGTTGGCTATGGCTACACCTTC. It is translated as CASSESVGYGYTF.